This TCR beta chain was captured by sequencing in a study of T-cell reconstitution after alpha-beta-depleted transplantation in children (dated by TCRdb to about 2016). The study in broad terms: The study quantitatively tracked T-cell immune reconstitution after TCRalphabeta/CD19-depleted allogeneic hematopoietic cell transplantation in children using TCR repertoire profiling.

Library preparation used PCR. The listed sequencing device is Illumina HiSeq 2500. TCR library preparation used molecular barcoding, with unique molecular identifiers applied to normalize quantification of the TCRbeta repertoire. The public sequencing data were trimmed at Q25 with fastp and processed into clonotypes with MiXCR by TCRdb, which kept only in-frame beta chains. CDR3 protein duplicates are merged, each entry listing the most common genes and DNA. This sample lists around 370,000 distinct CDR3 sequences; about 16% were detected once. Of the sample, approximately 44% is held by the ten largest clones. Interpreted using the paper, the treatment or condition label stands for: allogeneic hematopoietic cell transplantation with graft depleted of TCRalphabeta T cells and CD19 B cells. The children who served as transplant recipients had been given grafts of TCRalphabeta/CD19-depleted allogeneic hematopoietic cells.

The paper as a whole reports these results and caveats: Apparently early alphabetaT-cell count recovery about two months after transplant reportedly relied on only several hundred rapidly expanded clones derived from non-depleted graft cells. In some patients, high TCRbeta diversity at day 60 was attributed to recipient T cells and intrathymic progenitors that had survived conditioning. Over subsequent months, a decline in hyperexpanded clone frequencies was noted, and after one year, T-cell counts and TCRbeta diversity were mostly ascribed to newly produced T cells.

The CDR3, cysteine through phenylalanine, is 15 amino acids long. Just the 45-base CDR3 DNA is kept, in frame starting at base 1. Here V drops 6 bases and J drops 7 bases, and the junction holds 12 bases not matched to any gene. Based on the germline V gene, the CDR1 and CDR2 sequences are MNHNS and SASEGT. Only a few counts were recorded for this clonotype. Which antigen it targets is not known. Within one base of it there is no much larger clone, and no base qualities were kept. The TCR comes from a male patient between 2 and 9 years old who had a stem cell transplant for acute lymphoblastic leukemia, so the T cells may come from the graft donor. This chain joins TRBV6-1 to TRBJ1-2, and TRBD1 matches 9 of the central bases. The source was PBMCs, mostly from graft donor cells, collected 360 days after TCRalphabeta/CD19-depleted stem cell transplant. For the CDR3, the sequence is CASRHTPQGAGGYTF. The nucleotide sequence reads TGTGCCAGCAGACACACCCCACAGGGGGCCGGTGGCTACACCTTC.